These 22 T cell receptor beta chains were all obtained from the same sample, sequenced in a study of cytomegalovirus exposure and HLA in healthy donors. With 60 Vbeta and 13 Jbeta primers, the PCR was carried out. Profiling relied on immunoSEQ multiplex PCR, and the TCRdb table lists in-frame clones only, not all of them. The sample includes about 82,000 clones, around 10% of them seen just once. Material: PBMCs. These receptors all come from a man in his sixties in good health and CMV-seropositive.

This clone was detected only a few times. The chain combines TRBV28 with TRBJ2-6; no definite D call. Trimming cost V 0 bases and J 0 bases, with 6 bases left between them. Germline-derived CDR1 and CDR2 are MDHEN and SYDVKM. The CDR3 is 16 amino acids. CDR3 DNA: TGTGCCAGCAGTTTATGGGGCGCCTCTGGGGCCAACGTCCTGACTTTC. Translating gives CASSLWGASGANVLTF.

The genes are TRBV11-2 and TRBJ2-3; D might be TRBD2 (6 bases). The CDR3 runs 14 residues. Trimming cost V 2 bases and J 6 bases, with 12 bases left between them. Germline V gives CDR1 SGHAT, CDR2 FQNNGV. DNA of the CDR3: TGTGCCAGCAGCTTAAGTACTAGCTCGGATACGCAGTATTTT. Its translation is CASSLSTSSDTQYF.

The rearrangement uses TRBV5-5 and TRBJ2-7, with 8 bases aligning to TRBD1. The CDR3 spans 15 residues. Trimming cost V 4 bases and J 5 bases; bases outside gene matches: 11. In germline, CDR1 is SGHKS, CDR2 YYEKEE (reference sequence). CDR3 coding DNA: TGTGCCAGCAGCAGATTAAGGACAGGGCAGAACGAGCAGTACTTC. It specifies CASSRLRTGQNEQYF.

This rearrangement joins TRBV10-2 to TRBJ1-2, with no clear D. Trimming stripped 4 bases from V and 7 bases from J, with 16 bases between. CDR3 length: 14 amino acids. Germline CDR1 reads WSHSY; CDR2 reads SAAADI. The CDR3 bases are TGCGCCAGCAGTGTAGAGTCACGGGGATCTGGCTACACCTTC. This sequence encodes CASSVESRGSGYTF.

The chain's CDR3 is CASGRGDTQYF. The CDR3 bases are TGTGCCAGTGGGAGGGGGGATACGCAGTATTTT. The chain employs TRBV19 and TRBJ2-3, with D perhaps TRBD2 (7 bases). The CDR3 contains 11 residues. CDR1 is LNHDA, CDR2 SQIVND, per germline (reference sequence). V was clipped by 8 bases and J by 6 bases, with 9 bases between them.

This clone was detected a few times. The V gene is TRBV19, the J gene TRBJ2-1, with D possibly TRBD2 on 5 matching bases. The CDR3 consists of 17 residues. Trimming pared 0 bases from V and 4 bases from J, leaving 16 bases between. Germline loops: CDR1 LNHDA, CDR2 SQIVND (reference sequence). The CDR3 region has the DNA TGTGCCAGTAGTATAGATGGTTCGCGGGTTCCGTACAATGAGCAGTTCTTC. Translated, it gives CASSIDGSRVPYNEQFF.

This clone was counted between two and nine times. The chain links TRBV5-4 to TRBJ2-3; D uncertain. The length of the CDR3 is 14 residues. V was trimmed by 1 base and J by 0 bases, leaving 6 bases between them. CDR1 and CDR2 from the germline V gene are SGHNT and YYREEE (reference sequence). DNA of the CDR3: TGTGCCAGCAGCTTGACAGTTAGCACAGATACGCAGTATTTT. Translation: CASSLTVSTDTQYF.

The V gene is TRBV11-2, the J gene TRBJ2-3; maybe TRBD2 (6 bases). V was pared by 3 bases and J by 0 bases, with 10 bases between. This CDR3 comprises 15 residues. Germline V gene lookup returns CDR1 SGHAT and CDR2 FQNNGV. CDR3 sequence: CASSFSGLSTDTQYF. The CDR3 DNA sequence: TGTGCCAGCAGCTTTAGCGGCCTTAGCACAGATACGCAGTATTTT.

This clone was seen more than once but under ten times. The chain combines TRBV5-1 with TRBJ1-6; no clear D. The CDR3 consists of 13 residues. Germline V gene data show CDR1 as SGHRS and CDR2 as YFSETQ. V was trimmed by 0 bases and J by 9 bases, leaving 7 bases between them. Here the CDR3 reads CASSLAPSSPLHF. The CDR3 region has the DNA TGCGCCAGCAGCTTGGCCCCTTCTTCACCCCTCCACTTT. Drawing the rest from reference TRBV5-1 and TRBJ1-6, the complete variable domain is KAGVTQTPRYLIKTRGQQVTLSCSPISGHRSVSWYQQTPGQGLQFLFEYFSETQRNKGNFPGRFSGRQFSNSRSEMNVSTLELGDSALYLCASSLAPSSPLHFGNGTRLTVT.

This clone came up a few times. CDR3 nucleotide sequence: TGTGCCAGCTCACCTCTCGGAGGGCCCGGTGTCAATCAGCCCCAGCATTTT. Translation gives CASSPLGGPGVNQPQHF. V and J are TRBV18 and TRBJ1-5, with no clear D. V dropped 3 bases and J dropped 3 bases, with 18 bases sitting between them. CDR3 size: 17 residues. Germline V gene sequence: CDR1 KGHSH, CDR2 LQKENI.

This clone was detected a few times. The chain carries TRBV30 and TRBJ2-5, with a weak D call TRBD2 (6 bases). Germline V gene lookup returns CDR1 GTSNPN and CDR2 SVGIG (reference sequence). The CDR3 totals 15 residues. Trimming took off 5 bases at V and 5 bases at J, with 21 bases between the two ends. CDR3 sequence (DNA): TGTGCCTGGGGGCCCGGGACTGAGCCCGGGGAGACCCAGTACTTC. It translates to CAWGPGTEPGETQYF. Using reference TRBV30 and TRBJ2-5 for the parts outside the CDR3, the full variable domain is SQTIHQWPATLVQPVGSPLSLECTVEGTSNPNLYWYRQAAGRGLQLLFYSVGIGQISSEVPQNLSASRPQDRQFILSSKKLLLSDSGFYLCAWGPGTEPGETQYFGPGTRLLVL.

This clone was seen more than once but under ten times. The CDR3 here is CASTQKRGNTGELFF. The CDR3 nucleotides read TGTGCCAGCACCCAGAAGCGGGGGAACACCGGGGAGCTGTTTTTT. The chain joins TRBV28 to TRBJ2-2, with 7 positions matching TRBD2. Germline V lookup: CDR1 MDHEN, CDR2 SYDVKM. J lost 1 base, V lost 7 bases, and 6 bases had no gene match. This CDR3 comprises 15 residues.

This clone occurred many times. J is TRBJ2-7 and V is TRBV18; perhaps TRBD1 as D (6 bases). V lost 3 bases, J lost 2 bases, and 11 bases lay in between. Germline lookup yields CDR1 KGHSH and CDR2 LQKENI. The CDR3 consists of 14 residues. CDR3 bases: TGTGCCAGCTCACCGTCACAGGGAACCTACGAGCAGTACTTC. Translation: CASSPSQGTYEQYF.

The CDR3: CASSSLDRDHGYTF. CDR3 coding DNA: TGTGCCAGCAGTTCTTTGGACAGAGACCATGGCTACACCTTC. This rearrangement joins TRBV28 to TRBJ1-2; TRBD1 is a possible D gene (6 bases). The CDR3 consists of 14 residues. The germline V gene encodes CDR1 MDHEN and CDR2 SYDVKM. V gave up 4 bases and J gave up 6 bases, with 15 bases separating them.

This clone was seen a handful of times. CDR3 region: CASSSDAGGHQGDTQYF. In DNA form, the CDR3 reads TGCGCCAGCAGCTCTGATGCGGGAGGCCACCAGGGGGATACGCAGTATTTT. The chain carries TRBV5-1 and TRBJ2-3; 8 positions match TRBD2. The CDR3 runs to 17 residues. The V gene end was trimmed by 3 bases and the J gene end by 6 bases; junction bases not matched to a gene: 15. The germline gives CDR1 SGHRS, CDR2 YFSETQ. The full variable domain, rest sourced from reference TRBV5-1 and TRBJ2-3, is KAGVTQTPRYLIKTRGQQVTLSCSPISGHRSVSWYQQTPGQGLQFLFEYFSETQRNKGNFPGRFSGRQFSNSRSEMNVSTLELGDSALYLCASSSDAGGHQGDTQYFGPGTRLTVL.

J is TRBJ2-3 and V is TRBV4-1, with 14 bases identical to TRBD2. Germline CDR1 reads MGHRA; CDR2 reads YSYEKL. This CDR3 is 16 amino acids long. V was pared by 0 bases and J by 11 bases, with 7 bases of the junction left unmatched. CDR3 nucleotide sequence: TGCGCCAGCAGCCAAGACCGGGGGACTAGCGGGGGTCGGCAGTATTTT. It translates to CASSQDRGTSGGRQYF.

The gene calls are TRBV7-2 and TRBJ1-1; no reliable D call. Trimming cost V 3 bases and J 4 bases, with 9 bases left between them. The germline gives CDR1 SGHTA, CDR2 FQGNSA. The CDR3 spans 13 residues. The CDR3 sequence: CASSFGLGTEAFF. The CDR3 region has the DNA TGTGCCAGCAGCTTCGGGTTAGGCACTGAAGCTTTCTTT.

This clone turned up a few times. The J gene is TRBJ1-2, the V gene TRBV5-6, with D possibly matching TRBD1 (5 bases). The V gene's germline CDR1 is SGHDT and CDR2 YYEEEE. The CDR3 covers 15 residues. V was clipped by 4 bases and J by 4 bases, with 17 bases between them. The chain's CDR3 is CASSPTGAFGYGYTF. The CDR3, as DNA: TGTGCCAGCAGCCCAACAGGTGCCTTTGGCTATGGCTACACCTTC.

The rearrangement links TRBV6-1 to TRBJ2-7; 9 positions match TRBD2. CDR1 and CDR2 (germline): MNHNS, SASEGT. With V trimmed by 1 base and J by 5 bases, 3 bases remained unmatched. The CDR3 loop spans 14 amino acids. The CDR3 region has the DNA TGTGCCAGCAGTGAAGGGGCGGGGGGGAACGAGCAGTACGTC. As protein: CASSEGAGGNEQYV.

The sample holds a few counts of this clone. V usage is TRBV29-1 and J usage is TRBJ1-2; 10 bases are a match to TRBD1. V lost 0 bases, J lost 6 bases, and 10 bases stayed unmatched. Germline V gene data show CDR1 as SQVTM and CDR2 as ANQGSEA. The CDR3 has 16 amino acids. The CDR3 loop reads CSVEDLRQGAMHGYTF. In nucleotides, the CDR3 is TGCAGCGTTGAAGATCTTCGACAGGGGGCTATGCATGGCTACACCTTC.

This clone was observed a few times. As DNA, the CDR3 is TGTGCCAGCAGTAGGAGGGGCAGTGAAAAACTGTTTTTT. Its protein product is CASSRRGSEKLFF. The chain has TRBV27 and TRBJ1-4; perhaps TRBD1 as D (5 bases). V lost 5 bases and J lost 7, with 11 bases in between. The CDR3 spans 13 residues. Germline V gives CDR1 MNHEY, CDR2 SMNVEV (reference sequence). Full variable domain (outside the CDR3, taken from reference TRBV27 and TRBJ1-4): EAQVTQNPRYLITVTGKKLTVTCSQNMNHEYMSWYRQDPGLGLRQIYYSMNVEVTDKGDVPEGYKVSRKEKRNFPLILESPSPNQTSLYFCASSRRGSEKLFFGSGTQLSVL.

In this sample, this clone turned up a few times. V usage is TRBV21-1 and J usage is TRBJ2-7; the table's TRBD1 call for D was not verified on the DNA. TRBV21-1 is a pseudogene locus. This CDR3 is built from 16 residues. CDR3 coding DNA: TGTGCCAGCAGCGATCGACAGGGCTATTGGACCTACGAGCAGTACGTC. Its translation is CASSDRQGYWTYEQYV.